This TCR beta chain was documented in a study of control samples from healthy donors and cancer patients. Data came from immunoSEQ multiplex PCR; TCRdb stores just in-frame clones and leaves some out. The repertoire has 95,000 to 150,000 clones, 70% to 90% of them found once; the top ten carry about 3.2%. This CDR3 has 13 amino acids. V was pared by 2 bases and J by 1 base, with 7 bases between. Germline CDR1 and CDR2: GTSNPN and SVGIG (reference sequence). The sequence was obtained from a man aged 40-49 years in good health. The chain uses TRBV30 and TRBJ2-3, with a possible D match to TRBD2 (5 bases). Sequencing input: blood. CDR3 region: CAWSRGGTDTQYF. The CDR3 bases are TGTGCCTGGAGTCGGGGTGGCACAGATACGCAGTATTTT.